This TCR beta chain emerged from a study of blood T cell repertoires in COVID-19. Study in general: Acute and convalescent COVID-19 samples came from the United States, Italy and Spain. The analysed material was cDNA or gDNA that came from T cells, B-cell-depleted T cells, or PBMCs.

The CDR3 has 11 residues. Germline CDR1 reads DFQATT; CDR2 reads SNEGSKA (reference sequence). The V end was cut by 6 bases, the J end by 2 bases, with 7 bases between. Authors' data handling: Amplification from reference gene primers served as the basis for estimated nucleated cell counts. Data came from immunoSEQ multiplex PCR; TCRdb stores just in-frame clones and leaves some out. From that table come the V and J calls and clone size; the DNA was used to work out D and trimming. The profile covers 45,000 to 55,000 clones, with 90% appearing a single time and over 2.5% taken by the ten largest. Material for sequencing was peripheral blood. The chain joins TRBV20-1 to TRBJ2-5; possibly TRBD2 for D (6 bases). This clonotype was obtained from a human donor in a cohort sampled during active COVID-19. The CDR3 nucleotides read TGCAGTGCAGGACTACAAGAGACCCAGTACTTC. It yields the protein CSAGLQETQYF.